A selection of T cell receptor beta chains follows, all from one sample in a study of control samples from healthy donors and cancer patients. TCRdb's table, derived via immunoSEQ multiplex PCR, lists solely in-frame clones and lacks some. The sample carries tens of thousands of clones, around 85% recorded once. Sequenced input: PBMCs. These receptors all stem from a man between 65 and 85 years old with lung cancer. CDR3s include the opening cysteine and the closing phenylalanine or tryptophan. Fields, in order: clone size, D gene, J gene, V gene, CDR3 protein, CDR3 DNA. D genes are given only for firm matches. For some rows the clone size is stated as once, few or many, or as a class when expanded; others skip it.

size: .; D: TRBD1; J: TRBJ1-4; V: TRBV6-5; CDR3: CASNRDRDEKLFF; DNA: TGTGCCAGCAACCGGGACAGGGACGAAAAACTGTTTTTT
size: .; D: TRBD2; J: TRBJ2-5; V: TRBV18; CDR3: CASSPPGLAGGETQYF; DNA: TGTGCCAGCTCACCACCCGGTCTAGCGGGGGGGGAGACCCAGTACTTC
size: .; D: .; J: TRBJ2-7; V: TRBV12-5; CDR3: CASGLAQGRSYEQYF; DNA: TGTGCTAGTGGTTTGGCGCAGGGGAGGTCCTACGAGCAGTACTTC
size: .; D: TRBD2; J: TRBJ2-2; V: TRBV15; CDR3: CATSPRGGDTGELFF; DNA: TGTGCCACCAGCCCCCGCGGGGGGGACACCGGGGAGCTGTTTTTT
size: .; D: .; J: TRBJ1-1; V: TRBV27; CDR3: CASSLSAGAAREAFF; DNA: TGTGCCAGCAGTTTATCAGCAGGGGCCGCCCGTGAAGCTTTCTTT
size: few; D: .; J: TRBJ2-2; V: TRBV18; CDR3: CASSPPGPGELFF; DNA: TGTGCCAGCTCACCACCGGGGCCCGGGGAGCTGTTTTTT
size: .; D: .; J: TRBJ1-2; V: TRBV19; CDR3: CASSTREGVWGYTF; DNA: TGTGCCAGTAGTACCCGAGAGGGGGTGTGGGGCTACACCTTC
size: .; D: .; J: TRBJ2-7; V: TRBV27; CDR3: CASSLWGSSYEQYF; DNA: TGTGCCAGCAGTTTATGGGGCAGCTCCTACGAGCAGTACTTC
size: .; D: .; J: TRBJ2-7; V: TRBV5-6; CDR3: CASRDFVDKTGYEQYF; DNA: TGTGCCAGCAGGGATTTCGTCGATAAAACGGGCTACGAGCAGTACTTC
size: .; D: TRBD1; J: TRBJ2-5; V: TRBV5-1; CDR3: CASSRNPGGIRETQYF; DNA: TGCGCCAGCAGCAGGAACCCAGGGGGCATAAGGGAGACCCAGTACTTC
size: .; D: TRBD1; J: TRBJ1-5; V: TRBV29-1; CDR3: CSVTTGGNQPQHF; DNA: TGCAGCGTTACAACAGGGGGCAATCAGCCCCAGCATTTT
size: .; D: .; J: TRBJ1-1; V: TRBV11-3; CDR3: CASSLDSENTEAFF; DNA: TGTGCCAGCAGCTTAGATTCGGAGAACACTGAAGCTTTCTTT
size: .; D: .; J: TRBJ1-1; V: TRBV20-1; CDR3: CSARIGAFF; DNA: TGCAGTGCTAGAATCGGGGCTTTCTTT
size: .; D: TRBD2; J: TRBJ2-1; V: TRBV6-4; CDR3: CASSAETSGGVSEQFF; DNA: TGTGCCAGCAGTGCCGAGACTAGCGGGGGGGTATCTGAGCAGTTCTTC